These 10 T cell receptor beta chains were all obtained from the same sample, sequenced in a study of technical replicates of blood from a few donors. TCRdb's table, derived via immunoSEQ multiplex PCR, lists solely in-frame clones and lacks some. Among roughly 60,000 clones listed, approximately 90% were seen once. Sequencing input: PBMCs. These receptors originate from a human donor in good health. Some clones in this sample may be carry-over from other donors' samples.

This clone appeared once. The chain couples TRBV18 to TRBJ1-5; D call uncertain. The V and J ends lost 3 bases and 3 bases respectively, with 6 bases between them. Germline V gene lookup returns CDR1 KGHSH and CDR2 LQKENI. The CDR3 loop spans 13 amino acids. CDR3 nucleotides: TGTGCCAGCTCACCTTCGTTCAATCAGCCCCAGCATTTT. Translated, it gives CASSPSFNQPQHF.

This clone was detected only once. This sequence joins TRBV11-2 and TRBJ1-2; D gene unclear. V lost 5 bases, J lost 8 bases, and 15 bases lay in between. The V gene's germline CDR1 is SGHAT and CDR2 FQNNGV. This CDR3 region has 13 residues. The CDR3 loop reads CASSPDERSGYTF. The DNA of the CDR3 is TGTGCCAGCAGCCCGGATGAGAGGTCAGGCTACACCTTC.

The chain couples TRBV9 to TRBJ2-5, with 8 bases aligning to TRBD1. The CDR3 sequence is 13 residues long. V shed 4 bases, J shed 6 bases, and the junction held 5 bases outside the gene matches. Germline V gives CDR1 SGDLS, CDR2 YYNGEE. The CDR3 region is CASSPRQGKTQYF. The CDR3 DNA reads TGTGCCAGCAGCCCCAGACAGGGGAAGACCCAGTACTTC.

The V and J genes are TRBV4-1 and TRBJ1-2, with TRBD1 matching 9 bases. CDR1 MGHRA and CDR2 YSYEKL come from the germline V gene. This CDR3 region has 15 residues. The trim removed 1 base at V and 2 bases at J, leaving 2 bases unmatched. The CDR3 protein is CASSQGTGANYGYTF. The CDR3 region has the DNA TGCGCCAGCAGCCAAGGGACAGGGGCCAACTATGGCTACACCTTC.

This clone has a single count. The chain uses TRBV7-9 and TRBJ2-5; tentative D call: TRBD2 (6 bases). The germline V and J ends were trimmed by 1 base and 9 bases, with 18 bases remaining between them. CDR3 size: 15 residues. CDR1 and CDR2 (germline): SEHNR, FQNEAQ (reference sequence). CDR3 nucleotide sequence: TGTGCCAGCAGCTTAGGCGGGGCCAGCTACTCGTCCCAGTACTTC. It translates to CASSLGGASYSSQYF.

The CDR3: CASSSQGVRETQYF. CDR3 sequence (DNA): TGTGCCAGCAGCTCCCAGGGGGTCCGAGAGACCCAGTACTTC. The V and J genes are TRBV14 and TRBJ2-5; 7 bases agree with TRBD1. The CDR3 has 14 amino acids. With V trimmed by 5 bases and J by 4 bases, 7 bases remained unmatched. Germline values: CDR1 SGHDN, CDR2 FVKESK.

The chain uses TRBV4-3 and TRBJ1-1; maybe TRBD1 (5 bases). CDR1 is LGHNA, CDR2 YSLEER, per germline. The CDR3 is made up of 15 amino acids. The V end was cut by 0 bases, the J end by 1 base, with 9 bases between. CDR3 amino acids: CASSQDRTGNTEAFF. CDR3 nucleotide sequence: TGCGCCAGCAGCCAAGACAGAACAGGGAACACTGAAGCTTTCTTT.

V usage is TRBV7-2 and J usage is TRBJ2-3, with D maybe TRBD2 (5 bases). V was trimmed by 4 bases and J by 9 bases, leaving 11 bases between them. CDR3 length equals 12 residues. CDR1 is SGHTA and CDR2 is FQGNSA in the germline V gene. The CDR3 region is CASSYTSTTQYF. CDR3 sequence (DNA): TGTGCCAGCAGCTACACTAGTACGACGCAGTATTTT.

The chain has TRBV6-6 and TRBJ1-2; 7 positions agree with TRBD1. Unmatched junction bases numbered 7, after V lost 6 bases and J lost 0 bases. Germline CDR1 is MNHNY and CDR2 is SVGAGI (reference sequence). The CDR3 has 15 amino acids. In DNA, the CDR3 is TGTGCCAGCAGAAGCGACAGGGCAGCTAACTATGGCTACACCTTC. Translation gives CASRSDRAANYGYTF.

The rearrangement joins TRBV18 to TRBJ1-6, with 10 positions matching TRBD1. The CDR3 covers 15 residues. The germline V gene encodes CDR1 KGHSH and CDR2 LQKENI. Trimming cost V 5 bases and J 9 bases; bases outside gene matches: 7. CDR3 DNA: TGTGCCAGCTCAGACCCGGGACAGGGGATTTCACCCCTCCACTTT. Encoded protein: CASSDPGQGISPLHF.